What follows are 28 T cell receptor beta chains derived from one specimen sequenced in a study of monozygotic twins with inflammatory bowel disease. TCRdb reprocessed the 5' RACE reads and stores each CDR3 protein as one record, lacking DNA. The sample's table shows approximately 110,000 distinct CDR3 sequences. Specimen: blood. The receptors were sampled from a human donor with ulcerative colitis or Crohn's disease, or a healthy co-twin of an affected twin (not recorded which).

The chain carries TRBV7-3 and TRBJ2-1; TCRdb outputs TRBD1, but without DNA this stays unchecked. CDR1 and CDR2 from the germline V gene are SGHTA and FQGTGA. CDR3 size: 13 residues. The CDR3 sequence is CASSRTGTNEQFF.

The chain employs TRBV7-3 and TRBJ2-6. Germline CDR1 SGHTA, CDR2 FQGTGA. This CDR3 contains 13 residues. The CDR3: CASTTYGANVLTF.

The chain links TRBV28 to TRBJ2-3; TCRdb's D call, TRBD2, is unchecked because there is no DNA. This CDR3 comprises 14 residues. Per the germline V gene, CDR1 is MDHEN and CDR2 is SYDVKM. The CDR3 sequence is CASSSGLAGYTQYF. Full variable domain (missing parts from reference TRBV28 and TRBJ2-3): DVKVTQSSRYLVKRTGEKVFLECVQDMDHENMFWYRQDPGLGLRLIYFSYDVKMKEKGDIPEGYSVSREKKERFSLILESASTNQTSMYLCASSSGLAGYTQYFGPGTRLTVL.

The rearrangement links TRBV7-8 to TRBJ2-1; the TRBD2 assignment by TCRdb is unverifiable without DNA. This CDR3 region has 18 residues. Per germline, CDR1 SGHVS and CDR2 FQNEAQ. The CDR3 region is CASSLGAGGPSDNNEQFF. Supplemented by reference TRBV7-8 and TRBJ2-1, the full variable domain reads GAGVSQSPRYKVAKRGQDVALRCDPISGHVSLFWYQQALGQGPEFLTYFQNEAQLDKSGLPSDRFFAERPEGSVSTLKIQRTQQEDSAVYLCASSLGAGGPSDNNEQFFGPGTRLTVL.

CDR3 region: CASKQGLAVGEAFF. This chain connects TRBV7-9 to TRBJ1-1. Germline-derived CDR1 and CDR2 are SEHNR and FQNEAQ (reference sequence). CDR3 length equals 14 residues.

The chain employs TRBV15 and TRBJ1-4; no DNA is available, so the TRBD1 call from TCRdb remains unchecked. This CDR3 contains 16 residues. Germline CDR1 is LNHNV and CDR2 is YYDKDF (reference sequence). The CDR3 protein is CATSRQRGRANEKLFF.

The chain is built from TRBV4-1 and TRBJ1-4; TCRdb outputs TRBD1, but without DNA this stays unchecked. From germline, CDR1 is MGHRA and CDR2 YSYEKL. CDR3 length: 15 residues. This CDR3 reads CASSPLQGANEKLFF.

The chain has TRBV20-1 and TRBJ1-4. Germline V gene data show CDR1 as DFQATT and CDR2 as SNEGSKA (reference sequence). The CDR3 consists of 14 residues. CDR3 in amino acids: CSAAGLSTNEKLFF.

J is TRBJ2-3 and V is TRBV4-1; TCRdb selects TRBD2, and the lack of DNA leaves this call unchecked. CDR1 MGHRA and CDR2 YSYEKL come from the germline V gene. The CDR3 extends over 15 amino acids. CDR3 residues: CASSLGLPSTDTQYF.

The CDR3: CASSLDPGLTTDTQYF. V and J are TRBV7-3 and TRBJ2-3; as DNA is missing, the TRBD2 call by TCRdb cannot be tested. CDR1 and CDR2 from the germline V gene are SGHTA and FQGTGA. The CDR3 covers 16 residues.

V gene TRBV6-2 or TRBV6-3 combines with J gene TRBJ1-5. This CDR3 region has 14 residues. The germline V gene encodes CDR1 MNHEY and CDR2 SVGEGT. The CDR3 loop reads CASSYFGGGQPQHF.

The rearrangement uses TRBV19 and TRBJ2-5. The CDR3 is made up of 14 amino acids. CDR1 LNHDA and CDR2 SQIVND come from the germline V gene (reference sequence). This CDR3 reads CASSTIEARETQYF.

The CDR3 spells CASSRQGQNTEAFF. The V and J genes are TRBV7-2 and TRBJ1-1; as DNA is missing, the TRBD1 call by TCRdb cannot be tested. The germline gives CDR1 SGHTA, CDR2 FQGNSA. The CDR3 totals 14 residues. Using reference TRBV7-2 and TRBJ1-1 for the parts outside the CDR3, the full variable domain is GAGVSQSPSNKVTEKGKDVELRCDPISGHTALYWYRQSLGQGLEFLIYFQGNSAPDKSGLPSDRFSAERTGGSVSTLTIQRTQQEDSAVYLCASSRQGQNTEAFFGQGTRLTVV.

The CDR3 here is CASSRGGANNEQFF. This rearrangement joins TRBV5-1 to TRBJ2-1; TCRdb reports TRBD2, a call that lacks DNA to check it against. Germline V gives CDR1 SGHRS, CDR2 YFSETQ. CDR3 size: 14 residues.

The gene calls are TRBV20-1 and TRBJ2-2; the TCRdb D gene call, TRBD1, has no DNA to confirm it. This CDR3 has 15 residues. Germline CDR1 and CDR2: DFQATT and SNEGSKA (reference sequence). CDR3 residues: CSARASGIASGELFF.

The rearrangement uses TRBV12-3 or TRBV12-4 and TRBJ1-5. This CDR3 has 15 residues. Here the CDR3 reads CASSFLADNNQPQHF.

This CDR3 is CSARDPAASGSVETQYF. The V call is TRBV20-1, the J call TRBJ2-5; TCRdb's D gene call, TRBD2, goes unchecked for lack of DNA. The CDR3 sequence is 17 residues long. Germline values: CDR1 DFQATT, CDR2 SNEGSKA (reference sequence).

CDR3 sequence: CASSYSKPVAYEQYF. The chain uses TRBV6-5 and TRBJ2-7. CDR1 and CDR2 from the germline V gene are MNHEY and SVGAGI. This CDR3 contains 15 residues.

The chain uses TRBV4-1 and TRBJ2-2; without DNA, the TCRdb call of TRBD1 cannot be checked. CDR1 and CDR2 from the germline V gene are MGHRA and YSYEKL. The CDR3 extends over 16 amino acids. This chain's CDR3 is CASSHASYRATGELFF.

The genes are TRBV5-1 and TRBJ1-1. This CDR3 has 13 residues. Germline V gene lookup returns CDR1 SGHRS and CDR2 YFSETQ. CDR3 in amino acids: CASSFVPRAEAFF.

This rearrangement joins TRBV10-3 to TRBJ2-1; TCRdb outputs TRBD2, but without DNA this stays unchecked. The CDR3 loop spans 18 amino acids. The germline V gene has CDR1 ENHRY and CDR2 SYGVKD. CDR3 protein: CAISDPPSSGSSYNEQFF.

The rearrangement uses TRBV20-1 and TRBJ1-1; TCRdb indicates TRBD1, and absent DNA this call remains unverified. The CDR3 length is 13 residues. Germline V CDR1 and CDR2: DFQATT, SNEGSKA (reference sequence). CDR3 region: CSAPRTGNTEAFF.

The chain has TRBV11-2 and TRBJ2-5; TCRdb outputs TRBD2, but without DNA this stays unchecked. The CDR3 sequence is 16 residues long. CDR1 SGHAT and CDR2 FQNNGV come from the germline V gene. The CDR3 spells CASSLVVGLALETQYF.

The V gene is TRBV18, the J gene TRBJ2-2; TCRdb indicates TRBD1, and absent DNA this call remains unverified. Germline V gives CDR1 KGHSH, CDR2 LQKENI. The CDR3 extends over 13 amino acids. The CDR3: CASSGQNTGELFF.

The chain joins TRBV20-1 to TRBJ2-1; with no DNA, the TCRdb D assignment of TRBD1 cannot be verified. Germline lookup yields CDR1 DFQATT and CDR2 SNEGSKA (reference sequence). The CDR3 has 15 residues. Here the CDR3 reads CSARDYRDNDNEQFF.

This chain links TRBV5-6 with TRBJ2-7; the D call from TCRdb, TRBD2, cannot be confirmed without DNA. Germline loops: CDR1 SGHDT, CDR2 YYEEEE. The CDR3 has 15 amino acids. The CDR3 protein is CASRVFGLNSYEQYF. Full variable domain (rest looked up from reference TRBV5-6 and TRBJ2-7): DAGVTQSPTHLIKTRGQQVTLRCSPKSGHDTVSWYQQALGQGPQFIFQYYEEEERQRGNFPDRFSGHQFPNYSSELNVNALLLGDSALYLCASRVFGLNSYEQYFGPGTRLTVT.

The chain is built from TRBV29-1 and TRBJ2-7; the TCRdb call, TRBD2, lacks DNA for checking. The germline CDR1 and CDR2 sequences are SQVTM and ANQGSEA. The CDR3 runs to 15 residues. The CDR3: CSVEDPSGSHDEQYF.

The chain links TRBV6-1 to TRBJ2-1; TCRdb reports TRBD2, a call that lacks DNA to check it against. Germline V gene sequence: CDR1 MNHNS, CDR2 SASEGT. The CDR3 contains 16 residues. The CDR3 reads CASSPLWAGGRNEQFF.